The 27 T cell receptor beta chains given below trace back to one sample, sequenced in a study of cytomegalovirus exposure and HLA in healthy donors. It was with 60 Vbeta and 13 Jbeta primers that the PCR ran. This table comes from immunoSEQ multiplex PCR, and its TCRdb copy is limited to in-frame clones, with some not included. Its listing shows some 200,000 clones. Sequenced material: PBMCs. These receptors originate from a woman aged 18-29 years in good health and CMV-seropositive.

The V call is TRBV7-6, the J call TRBJ1-3; 7 bases map to TRBD1. Germline V CDR1 and CDR2: SGHVS, FNYEAQ. V gave up 0 bases and J gave up 0 bases; unmatched junction bases: 14. This CDR3 has 20 residues. The CDR3 nucleotides read TGTGCCAGCAGCTTAGCCCGGGACAGATACGCCACCTTCTCTGGAAACACCATATATTTT. As protein: CASSLARDRYATFSGNTIYF.

The V and J genes are TRBV6-1 and TRBJ2-7; possibly TRBD1 for D (6 bases). Germline assignment: CDR1 MNHNS and CDR2 SASEGT. The CDR3 has 13 residues. V lost 9 bases to trimming and J lost 2 bases, with 14 bases between them. DNA of the CDR3: TGTGCCAGTCAGACCTCAGGGGCCTACGAGCAGTACTTC. It yields the protein CASQTSGAYEQYF.

The chain recombines TRBV4-2 with TRBJ2-3; 10 bases agree with TRBD2. The CDR3 length is 16 residues. V was clipped by 2 bases and J by 6 bases; unmatched bases: 8. Germline values: CDR1 LGHNA, CDR2 YNFKEQ. CDR3 sequence: CASSQQAGGPVDTQYF. The CDR3 nucleotides read TGTGCCAGCAGCCAACAAGCGGGGGGGCCGGTCGATACGCAGTATTTT.

J is TRBJ1-1 and V is TRBV2, with a weak D call TRBD1 (5 bases). Trimming stripped 4 bases from V and 7 bases from J, with 13 bases between. Germline CDR1 and CDR2: SNHLY and FYNNEI. This CDR3 has 13 residues. The CDR3 spells CASSGQGRGEAFF. CDR3 nucleotide sequence: TGTGCCAGCAGTGGGCAGGGAAGGGGTGAAGCTTTCTTT.

The J gene is TRBJ1-3, the V gene TRBV10-2; no clear D gene. This CDR3 comprises 14 residues. V lost 7 bases and J lost 2, with 12 bases in between. Germline V gives CDR1 WSHSY, CDR2 SAAADI. The CDR3 loop is CASNPGIAGNTIYF. DNA for the CDR3: TGCGCCAGCAACCCGGGTATTGCTGGAAACACCATATATTTT.

This chain joins TRBV12-5 and TRBJ2-1; 10 positions match TRBD1. This CDR3 has 18 residues. Trimming at V came to 1 base and at J to 4 bases, leaving 10 bases not matched to a gene. Germline V lookup: CDR1 LGHNT, CDR2 FRNRAP. The CDR3 here is CASGLERTGGTVYNEQFF. The DNA of the CDR3 is TGTGCTAGTGGTTTGGAAAGGACAGGGGGTACCGTATACAATGAGCAGTTCTTC.

The CDR3 nucleotides are TGCGCCAGCAGTGCGGGAGGAACCTCCTACAATGAGCAGTTCTTC. It is translated as CASSAGGTSYNEQFF. The chain links TRBV5-1 to TRBJ2-1, with 8 positions matching TRBD2. Losses at the gene ends were 5 bases for V and 0 bases for J; bases not matched to a gene: 4. This CDR3 comprises 15 residues. The germline CDR1 and CDR2 sequences are SGHRS and YFSETQ.

The genes are TRBV4-2 and TRBJ2-7, with D unclear. Germline V CDR1 and CDR2: LGHNA, YNFKEQ. The CDR3 loop spans 12 amino acids. Trimming took off 0 bases at V and 5 bases at J, with 5 bases between the two ends. CDR3 nucleotide sequence: TGTGCCAGCAGCCAAGACCGAGACGAGCAGTACTTC. It codes for CASSQDRDEQYF.

The CDR3, as DNA: TGTGCCAGCAGCTTAGATAGCAGGGGCGGCGGCTACACCTTC. As protein: CASSLDSRGGGYTF. V usage is TRBV7-9 and J usage is TRBJ1-2; tentatively, D is TRBD1 (6 bases). Germline V gene sequence: CDR1 SEHNR, CDR2 FQNEAQ (reference sequence). This CDR3 comprises 14 residues. Trimming cost V 1 base and J 8 bases, with 14 bases left between them.

The chain couples TRBV29-1 to TRBJ1-2, with D hard to call. The germline gives CDR1 SQVTM, CDR2 ANQGSEA. The CDR3 extends over 14 amino acids. Trimming stripped 5 bases from V and 4 bases from J, with 17 bases between. CDR3 region: CSVFRGGNPYGYTF. CDR3 DNA: TGCAGCGTTTTTCGAGGAGGGAATCCCTATGGCTACACCTTC.

This chain uses TRBV2 with TRBJ2-3; the D gene is possibly TRBD2 (6 bases). Germline CDR1 and CDR2: SNHLY and FYNNEI. This CDR3 has 16 residues. Trimming left V 6 bases short and J 0 bases short, with 16 bases between. The CDR3 sequence: CASRRDSGVSTDTQYF. For the CDR3, the DNA is TGTGCCAGCAGGCGAGATTCGGGAGTTAGCACAGATACGCAGTATTTT.

V and J are TRBV27 and TRBJ1-5; D is ambiguous. Trimming took off 5 bases at V and 4 bases at J, with 18 bases between the two ends. There are 16 residues in the CDR3. CDR1 and CDR2 (germline): MNHEY, SMNVEV (reference sequence). The CDR3 sequence: CASSPRGIAENQPQHF. The CDR3 DNA reads TGTGCCAGCAGTCCCCGCGGGATAGCGGAAAATCAGCCCCAGCATTTT.

The V call is TRBV4-3, the J call TRBJ1-2; 10 nucleotides match TRBD1. There are 14 residues in the CDR3. The germline CDR1 and CDR2 sequences are LGHNA and YSLEER. The V gene end was trimmed by 3 bases and the J gene end by 4 bases; junction bases not matched to a gene: 2. DNA of the CDR3: TGCGCCAGCAGCCATGGACAGGGGGGCTATGGCTACACCTTC. Its protein product is CASSHGQGGYGYTF.

This chain joins TRBV6-5 and TRBJ1-4; D is unclear. The CDR3 has 14 amino acids. Per germline, CDR1 MNHEY and CDR2 SVGAGI. The V and J ends lost 6 bases and 4 bases respectively, with 12 bases between them. Here the CDR3 reads CASSPRSYNEKLFF. The CDR3 DNA follows: TGTGCCAGCAGCCCGAGGTCCTATAATGAAAAACTGTTTTTT.

The chain uses TRBV7-9 and TRBJ1-1, with TRBD1 matching over 9 bases. Germline-derived CDR1 and CDR2 are SEHNR and FQNEAQ (reference sequence). The CDR3 totals 14 residues. J was trimmed by 1 base and V by 5 bases; bases with no gene match: 2. CDR3 DNA: TGTGCCAGCAGCCCACAGGGGGCGAACACTGAAGCTTTCTTT. This encodes CASSPQGANTEAFF.

The V gene is TRBV5-1, the J gene TRBJ1-1; a possible D gene is TRBD1 (5 bases). Trimming stripped 0 bases from V and 3 bases from J, with 9 bases between. The CDR3 consists of 14 residues. Germline-derived CDR1 and CDR2 are SGHRS and YFSETQ. The DNA of the CDR3 is TGCGCCAGCAGCTTGGGAGGAGGGGACACTGAAGCTTTCTTT. This sequence encodes CASSLGGGDTEAFF. The whole variable domain, filled in from reference TRBV5-1 and TRBJ1-1, reads KAGVTQTPRYLIKTRGQQVTLSCSPISGHRSVSWYQQTPGQGLQFLFEYFSETQRNKGNFPGRFSGRQFSNSRSEMNVSTLELGDSALYLCASSLGGGDTEAFFGQGTRLTVV.

V is TRBV5-1 and J is TRBJ2-7; D may be TRBD2 (6 bases). Germline-derived CDR1 and CDR2 are SGHRS and YFSETQ. V was pared by 0 bases and J by 4 bases, with 8 bases between. This CDR3 is 13 amino acids long. CDR3 sequence: CASSLGGGYEQYF. CDR3 DNA: TGCGCCAGCAGCTTGGGTGGGGGGTACGAGCAGTACTTC.

The chain is built from TRBV2 and TRBJ1-4; D not certain. Germline lookup yields CDR1 SNHLY and CDR2 FYNNEI. This CDR3 has 15 residues. Trimming shortened V by 6 bases and J by 7 bases, and 18 bases separated the two germline ends. CDR3: CASRGGIPGIEKLFF. DNA for the CDR3: TGTGCCAGCAGGGGAGGGATCCCCGGGATTGAAAAACTGTTTTTT.

The chain joins TRBV30 to TRBJ1-5; D perhaps matches TRBD1 (5 bases). The germline V gene encodes CDR1 GTSNPN and CDR2 SVGIG (reference sequence). Trimming shortened V by 2 bases and J by 6 bases, and 11 bases separated the two germline ends. This CDR3 region has 13 residues. CDR3 bases: TGTGCCTGGAGTTTAGGGGAGGTTCAGCCCCAGCATTTT. This encodes CAWSLGEVQPQHF.

The chain is built from TRBV19 and TRBJ1-1; the D gene is possibly TRBD1 (5 bases). CDR3 length equals 15 residues. Germline lookup yields CDR1 LNHDA and CDR2 SQIVND (reference sequence). V lost 3 bases, J lost 1 base, and 12 bases lay in between. CDR3 amino acids: CASSITGGENTEAFF. For the CDR3, the DNA is TGTGCCAGTAGTATTACAGGCGGTGAGAACACTGAAGCTTTCTTT.

V usage is TRBV7-9 and J usage is TRBJ2-4; a weak D match, TRBD1 (6 bases). The CDR3 length is 12 residues. The V end lost 1 base, the J end lost 16 bases, and 14 bases lay between the germline ends. Germline loops: CDR1 SEHNR, CDR2 FQNEAQ (reference sequence). Here the CDR3 reads CASSLDRTATYF. The DNA of the CDR3 is TGTGCCAGCAGCTTAGATCGGACAGCTACATACTTC.

This rearrangement joins TRBV2 to TRBJ1-5; tentatively, D is TRBD1 (6 bases). V lost 6 bases, J lost 0 bases, and 9 bases lay in between. Germline CDR1 reads SNHLY; CDR2 reads FYNNEI. The CDR3 runs 14 residues. The CDR3 spells CASRDRNSNQPQHF. CDR3 bases: TGTGCCAGCAGGGACAGAAATAGCAATCAGCCCCAGCATTTT.

The chain joins TRBV9 to TRBJ2-2; D uncertain. With 4 bases removed from V and 7 bases from J, the gap between germline ends came to 17 bases. Germline V gene lookup returns CDR1 SGDLS and CDR2 YYNGEE. The CDR3 runs 15 residues. The CDR3 bases are TGTGCCAGCAGCCCAGATGGCGGTCATAGCGGGGAGCTGTTTTTT. Translation: CASSPDGGHSGELFF.

This chain links TRBV5-1 with TRBJ1-1; no clear D. The V gene's germline CDR1 is SGHRS and CDR2 YFSETQ. CDR3 length: 15 amino acids. V lost 0 bases and J lost 0, with 9 bases in between. CDR3 loop: CASSLGSGLNTEAFF. The CDR3 region has the DNA TGCGCCAGCAGCTTGGGTTCGGGATTGAACACTGAAGCTTTCTTT.

This chain joins TRBV19 and TRBJ1-4; possibly TRBD1 for D (6 bases). Germline CDR1 LNHDA, CDR2 SQIVND (reference sequence). V shed 6 bases and J shed 6 bases, with 20 bases lying between them. This CDR3 contains 16 residues. The CDR3: CASSHLSGVGDEKLFF. The CDR3 DNA reads TGTGCCAGTAGCCACCTCTCAGGGGTTGGTGATGAAAAACTGTTTTTT. Complete variable domain (other parts from reference TRBV19 and TRBJ1-4): DGGITQSPKYLFRKEGQNVTLSCEQNLNHDAMYWYRQDPGQGLRLIYYSQIVNDFQKGDIAEGYSVSREKKESFPLTVTSAQKNPTAFYLCASSHLSGVGDEKLFFGSGTQLSVL.

The chain is built from TRBV4-3 and TRBJ2-5; 8 bases are shared with TRBD1. The J call may be mistaken, given a closer DNA end match to TRBJ2-7. The CDR3 consists of 16 residues. The V gene's germline CDR1 is LGHNA and CDR2 YSLEER. DNA for the CDR3: TGCGCCAGCAGCCAACTTTTGGGACAGGATCCCTACGAGCAGTACTTC. Amino acids: CASSQLLGQDPYEQYF.

In the case of this clone: The junction departs from germline at one end; a sequencing error may be responsible. The rearrangement uses TRBV5-3 and TRBJ1-2; D gene uncertain. TRBV5-3 is recorded as an ORF, its role being uncertain. The CDR3 loop spans 9 amino acids. The CDR3 sequence: CARSLGPGF. The CDR3 nucleotides read TGTGCCAGAAGCTTGGGTCCCGGCTTC.